Listed here are 10 T cell receptor beta chains from one sample, sequenced in a study of T cell repertoires in cytomegalovirus infection. One entry per CDR3 protein, called by TCRdb with MiXCR from the reads. The data contain about 110,000 distinct CDR3 sequences, around 29% of them singletons. Antigens of these TCRs are unknown. Material: CD8+ T cells from cultured PBMCs, obtained from culture after CMV antigen stimulation. These receptors all come from a human donor in good health (CMV status not recorded). Some clones in this sample may be carry-over from other donors' samples.

The gene calls are TRBV7-8 and TRBJ2-7; D remains ambiguous. Trimming took 5 bases from V and 1 from J, leaving 12 bases between them. CDR3 length equals 14 residues. Per germline, CDR1 SGHVS and CDR2 FQNEAQ. The CDR3 bases are TGTGCCAGCAGCCCAATGGACCGTTCCTACGAGCAGTACTTC. Protein product: CASSPMDRSYEQYF.

The chain is built from TRBV7-6 and TRBJ2-5; D is ambiguous. Germline-derived CDR1 and CDR2 are SGHVS and FNYEAQ. The length of the CDR3 is 14 residues. The ends were cut back, 4 bases at V and 0 bases at J, with 9 bases in the middle. The CDR3 coding sequence is TGTGCCAGCAGCTCGTTTAGAGACCAAGAGACCCAGTACTTC. This encodes CASSSFRDQETQYF.

This clonotype was counted many times. This chain joins TRBV11-1 and TRBJ2-1; the match to TRBD2 covers 7 bases. Germline lookup yields CDR1 SGHAT and CDR2 FQDESV (reference sequence). The junction had 8 bases not matched to a gene; V was cut back by 7 bases and J by 2 bases. This CDR3 is built from 15 residues. The CDR3 protein is CASTLGGDPYNEQFF. The CDR3 DNA follows: TGTGCCAGCACCTTGGGGGGGGACCCCTACAATGAGCAGTTCTTC.

The chain carries TRBV7-2 and TRBJ1-1, with a weak D call TRBD1 (5 bases). Trimming stripped 1 base from V and 6 bases from J, with 12 bases between. Germline CDR1 and CDR2: SGHTA and FQGNSA. The CDR3 extends over 14 amino acids. CDR3 sequence reads: CASSLVVGLAEAFF. Here the CDR3 DNA reads TGTGCCAGCAGCTTAGTTGTGGGGCTCGCTGAAGCTTTCTTT.

In DNA form, the CDR3 reads TGTGCCAGCAGCCAAGAAGGAGGGAGGAGGGCGAACACTGAAGCTTTCTTT. Amino acid sequence: CASSQEGGRRANTEAFF. The V call is TRBV14, the J call TRBJ1-1; D is unclear. This CDR3 has 17 amino acids. V shed 0 bases and J shed 1 base, with 15 bases lying between them. Germline V gene sequence: CDR1 SGHDN, CDR2 FVKESK.

The sample holds a few counts of this clonotype. The chain carries TRBV19 and TRBJ1-5; 7 bases agree with TRBD1. The CDR3 runs 15 residues. From germline, CDR1 is LNHDA and CDR2 SQIVND (reference sequence). V lost 6 bases to trimming and J lost 3 bases; unmatched junction nucleotides: 8. CDR3: CASRRDRGSNQPQHF. The CDR3 nucleotides read TGTGCCAGTAGACGGGACAGAGGGTCCAATCAGCCCCAGCATTTT. Variable domain in full (rest from reference TRBV19 and TRBJ1-5): DGGITQSPKYLFRKEGQNVTLSCEQNLNHDAMYWYRQDPGQGLRLIYYSQIVNDFQKGDIAEGYSVSREKKESFPLTVTSAQKNPTAFYLCASRRDRGSNQPQHFGDGTRLSIL.

This clonotype showed up many times. The chain uses TRBV7-8 and TRBJ2-1, with 8 bases matching TRBD2. V lost 7 bases and J lost 6; bases outside the gene matches: 2. This CDR3 has 12 residues. Germline V gives CDR1 SGHVS, CDR2 FQNEAQ. CDR3 sequence reads: CASILAGNEQFF. The CDR3 region has the DNA TGTGCCAGCATTCTAGCGGGCAATGAGCAGTTCTTC.

This clonotype was observed at least ten times. This chain connects TRBV7-8 to TRBJ2-1, with 9 bases that match TRBD1. Per the germline V gene, CDR1 is SGHVS and CDR2 is FQNEAQ. The CDR3 length is 14 residues. V gave up 5 bases and J gave up 15 bases; unmatched junction bases: 14. The CDR3: CASSEAPDRGFLFF. The CDR3 coding sequence is TGTGCCAGCAGCGAAGCTCCGGACAGGGGTTTTCTGTTCTTC.

The J gene is TRBJ2-1, the V gene TRBV9, with D unresolved. The V gene lost 2 bases and the J gene lost 0 bases, with 9 bases spanning the gap. CDR1 SGDLS and CDR2 YYNGEE come from the germline V gene. This CDR3 has 15 residues. The CDR3 DNA sequence: TGTGCCAGCAGCGTTGACTTTAGCTCCTACAATGAGCAGTTCTTC. It encodes CASSVDFSSYNEQFF.

The chain links TRBV2 to TRBJ1-1, with D possibly TRBD1 on 5 matching bases. Trimming left V 1 base short and J 3 bases short, with 6 bases between. CDR3 size: 13 residues. CDR1 SNHLY and CDR2 FYNNEI come from the germline V gene. In DNA, the CDR3 is TGTGCCAGCAGTGAAGAGGGGTACACTGAAGCTTTCTTT. It specifies CASSEEGYTEAFF.